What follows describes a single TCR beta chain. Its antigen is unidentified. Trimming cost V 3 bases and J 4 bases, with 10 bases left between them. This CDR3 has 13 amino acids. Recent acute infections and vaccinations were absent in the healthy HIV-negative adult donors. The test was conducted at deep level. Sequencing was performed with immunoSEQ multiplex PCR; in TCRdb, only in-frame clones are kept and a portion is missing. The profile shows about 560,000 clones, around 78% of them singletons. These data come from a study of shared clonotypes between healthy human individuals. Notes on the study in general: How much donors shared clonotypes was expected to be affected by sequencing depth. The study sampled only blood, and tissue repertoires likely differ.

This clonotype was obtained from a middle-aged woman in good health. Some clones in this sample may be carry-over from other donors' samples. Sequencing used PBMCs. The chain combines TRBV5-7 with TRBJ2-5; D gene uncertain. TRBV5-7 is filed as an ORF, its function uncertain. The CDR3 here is CASSSWMVETQYF. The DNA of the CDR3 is TGTGCCAGCAGCTCATGGATGGTAGAGACCCAGTACTTC.